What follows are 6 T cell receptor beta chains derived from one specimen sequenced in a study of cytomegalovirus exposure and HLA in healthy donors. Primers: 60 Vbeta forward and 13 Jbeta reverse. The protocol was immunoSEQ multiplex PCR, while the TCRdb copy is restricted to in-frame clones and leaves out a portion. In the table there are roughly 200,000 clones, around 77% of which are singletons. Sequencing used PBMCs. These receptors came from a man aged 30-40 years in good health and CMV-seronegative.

The CDR3 sequence: CASRAAGLAKNIQYF. The CDR3 nucleotides read TGTGCCAGCAGAGCGGCGGGACTAGCCAAAAACATTCAGTACTTC. This sequence joins TRBV27 and TRBJ2-4, with D possibly being TRBD2 (6 bases). The germline CDR1 and CDR2 sequences are MNHEY and SMNVEV (reference sequence). This CDR3 has 15 residues. The ends were cut back, 6 bases at V and 0 bases at J, with 12 bases in the middle.

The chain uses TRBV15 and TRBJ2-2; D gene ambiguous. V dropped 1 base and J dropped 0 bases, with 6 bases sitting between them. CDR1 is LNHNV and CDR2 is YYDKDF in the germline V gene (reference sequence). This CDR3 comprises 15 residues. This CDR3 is CATSRVTANTGELFF. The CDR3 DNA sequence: TGTGCCACCAGCAGAGTGACTGCGAACACCGGGGAGCTGTTTTTT.

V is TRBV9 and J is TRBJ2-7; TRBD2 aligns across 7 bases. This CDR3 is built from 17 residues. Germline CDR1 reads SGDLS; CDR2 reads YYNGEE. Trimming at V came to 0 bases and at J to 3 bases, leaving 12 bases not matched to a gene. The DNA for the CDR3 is TGTGCCAGCAGCGTAGATCTATCGGCGGGAGTTATCTACGAGCAGTACTTC. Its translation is CASSVDLSAGVIYEQYF.

CDR3 nucleotide sequence: TGTGCCAGCAGTTACCTAACGCCAGGGGGAGCAGATACGCAGTATTTT. Its translation: CASSYLTPGGADTQYF. The chain recombines TRBV27 with TRBJ2-3; 7 nucleotides line up with TRBD1. The CDR3 is made up of 16 amino acids. Trimming cost V 4 bases and J 4 bases; bases outside gene matches: 11. Germline V gene lookup returns CDR1 MNHEY and CDR2 SMNVEV (reference sequence).

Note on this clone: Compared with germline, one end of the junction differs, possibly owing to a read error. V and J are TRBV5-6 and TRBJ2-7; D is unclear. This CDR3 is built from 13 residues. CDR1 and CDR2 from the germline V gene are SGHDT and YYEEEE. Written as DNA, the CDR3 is TGTGCCAGCAGATTGGGTAGCTCCTACGAGCAGTACTTC. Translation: CASRLGSSYEQYF.

The chain's CDR3 is CASQVGGETQYF. CDR3 sequence (DNA): TGTGCCAGCCAAGTAGGGGGAGAGACCCAGTACTTC. The chain employs TRBV28 and TRBJ2-5; D might be TRBD1 (6 bases). CDR3 length: 12 amino acids. Trimming removed 8 bases from V and 4 bases from J, with 11 bases in between. Germline lookup yields CDR1 MDHEN and CDR2 SYDVKM.